What follows are 10 T cell receptor beta chains derived from one specimen sequenced in a study of T-cell memory formation after mild COVID-19. MiXCR, applied by TCRdb to the 5' RACE reads, yields one record per CDR3 protein. The table shows about 560,000 distinct CDR3 sequences, with over 15% occurring only once. Sequenced: PBMCs or a T cell subset sorted from them (not recorded which). These receptors were obtained from an adult woman who had mild COVID-19 (a few samples of this study predate the infection). Cell type and time point are not known.

The genes are TRBV7-9 and TRBJ2-7, with 9 nucleotides matching TRBD1. The V gene's germline CDR1 is SEHNR and CDR2 FQNEAQ (reference sequence). The CDR3 length is 16 residues. Trimming cost V 5 bases and J 1 base; bases outside gene matches: 9. As DNA, the CDR3 is TGTGCCAGCAGCCCGACCTTAGACAGGGGGTCCTACGAGCAGTACTTC. This gives the protein CASSPTLDRGSYEQYF.

V gene TRBV4-2 combines with J gene TRBJ2-7, with TRBD1 as a possible D gene (6 bases). This CDR3 contains 18 residues. Germline V lookup: CDR1 LGHNA, CDR2 YNFKEQ. V was shortened by 0 bases and J by 1 base, with 19 bases between the two germline ends. Written as DNA, the CDR3 is TGTGCCAGCAGCCAAGACCTCCCCGGGACACTTTTTTCCTACGAGCAGTACTTC. Translation gives CASSQDLPGTLFSYEQYF.

This chain connects TRBV7-6 to TRBJ2-7, with 7 bases lining up with TRBD1. V lost 5 bases to trimming and J lost 6 bases; unmatched junction nucleotides: 4. The length of the CDR3 is 12 residues. CDR1 and CDR2 from the germline V gene are SGHVS and FNYEAQ. The CDR3 sequence is CASSKGQSEQYF. Written as DNA, the CDR3 is TGTGCCAGCAGCAAGGGACAGAGCGAGCAGTACTTC.

The V call is TRBV2, the J call TRBJ2-7; 10 nucleotides line up with TRBD1. V dropped 0 bases and J dropped 2; count of bases not matched to a gene: 4. Per germline, CDR1 SNHLY and CDR2 FYNNEI. CDR3 length: 16 residues. Written as DNA, the CDR3 is TGTGCCAGCAGTGAAGCCGGGACAGGGGTAGCCTACGAGCAGTACTTC. It is translated as CASSEAGTGVAYEQYF.

This clonotype has only a few counts. J is TRBJ2-2 and V is TRBV6-2 or TRBV6-3; D is undetermined. The germline gives CDR1 MNHEY, CDR2 SVGEGT. The germline V and J ends were trimmed by 5 bases and 2 bases, with 9 bases remaining between them. The CDR3 is 14 amino acids. The CDR3 region is CASSQIINTGELFF. The CDR3 nucleotides are TGTGCCAGCAGTCAGATAATTAACACCGGGGAGCTGTTTTTT.

The chain couples TRBV9 to TRBJ2-3; 8 bases agree with TRBD1. Germline V gene sequence: CDR1 SGDLS, CDR2 YYNGEE. V was clipped by 7 bases and J by 6 bases; unmatched bases: 13. The length of the CDR3 is 15 residues. The CDR3 DNA reads TGTGCCAGCGGTCCCCGGACAGGGCAAAAGGATACGCAGTATTTT. This gives the protein CASGPRTGQKDTQYF. Filled out from reference TRBV9 and TRBJ2-3, the complete variable domain reads DSGVTQTPKHLITATGQRVTLRCSPRSGDLSVYWYQQSLDQGLQFLIQYYNGEERAKGNILERFSAQQFPDLHSELNLSSLELGDSALYFCASGPRTGQKDTQYFGPGTRLTVL.

V gene TRBV4-3 combines with J gene TRBJ2-5; 10 bases are a match to TRBD1. The CDR3 totals 17 residues. Losses at the gene ends were 0 bases for V and 4 bases for J; bases not matched to a gene: 8. Germline CDR1 reads LGHNA; CDR2 reads YSLEER. The CDR3 loop is CASSQDAPGQGGETQYF. The DNA of the CDR3 is TGCGCCAGCAGCCAAGATGCCCCCGGACAGGGGGGAGAGACCCAGTACTTC.

The V call is TRBV5-1, the J call TRBJ2-7; 10 nucleotides line up with TRBD2. The V segment lost 2 bases and the J segment 6 bases; nucleotides outside the gene matches: 14. The germline gives CDR1 SGHRS, CDR2 YFSETQ. The CDR3 length is 17 residues. The CDR3 region has the DNA TGCGCCAGCAGCTTTGGAGGCACTAGCGGGAAATCTAGCGAGCAGTACTTC. This sequence encodes CASSFGGTSGKSSEQYF.

J is TRBJ2-3 and V is TRBV29-1, with a tentative D call TRBD1 (5 bases). Trimming took off 3 bases at V and 2 bases at J, with 18 bases between the two ends. The CDR3 runs 16 residues. Germline CDR1 SQVTM, CDR2 ANQGSEA. In DNA, the CDR3 is TGCAGCGTTGACGGATCCAGGGTTGCGATCACAGATACGCAGTATTTT. Residues: CSVDGSRVAITDTQYF.

This chain joins TRBV6-6 and TRBJ2-7, with TRBD1 as a possible D gene (5 bases). Germline CDR1 and CDR2: MNHNY and SVGAGI (reference sequence). The CDR3 runs 16 residues. The V end was cut by 0 bases, the J end by 5 bases, with 17 bases between. CDR3 nucleotide sequence: TGTGCCAGCAGTTACTCGACCGCAGGGAATAAGGACGAGCAGTACTTC. Translated: CASSYSTAGNKDEQYF.